This paragraph covers one T cell receptor (beta chain) sequence. As yet, its antigen is unknown. PCR was performed using 60 Vbeta and 13 Jbeta primers. The protocol was immunoSEQ multiplex PCR, while the TCRdb copy is restricted to in-frame clones and leaves out a portion. The data hold 90,000 or so clones, with roughly 82% observed a single time. The data were taken from a study of cytomegalovirus exposure and HLA in healthy donors. The study's findings and limits: Later, an analysis showed that TCR beta chains associated with HLA were more clonally expanded than others that were equally common. A list of 150 to 200 TCR beta chains associated with cytomegalovirus was given.

The sample consisted of PBMCs. The source of this sequence is a man aged 30 to 39 in good health and CMV-seropositive.

DNA for the CDR3: TGCGCCAGCAGCCCCAAAGCCGCCCGTACGCAGTATTTT. It is translated as CASSPKAARTQYF. The chain joins TRBV10-1 to TRBJ2-3; D is undetermined. The CDR3 is 13 residues long. Trimming left V 6 bases short and J 8 bases short, with 15 bases between. Germline loops: CDR1 WNHNN, CDR2 SYGVQD (reference sequence).